The present T cell receptor (beta chain) was sequenced within a study of cytomegalovirus exposure and HLA in healthy donors. Findings and limits, study-wide: More clonal expansion characterized HLA-associated TCR beta chains than equally common others in a later analysis. There were a few CMV-associated chains whose specificity for CMV antigens was confirmed in vitro. According to a later analysis, donors in an Asian-associated ancestry cluster reportedly had fewer N-insertions than the roughly 670-donor mean.

The ends lost 9 bases at V and 6 bases at J; junction bases unmatched: 11. Germline V gene data show CDR1 as SNHLY and CDR2 as FYNNEI. This CDR3 has 13 amino acids. A multiplex PCR was run with 60 Vbeta primers and 13 Jbeta primers. Data came from immunoSEQ multiplex PCR; TCRdb stores just in-frame clones and leaves some out. This sample has 160,000 or so clones, with roughly 79% found just once. In its sample, this clone was seen a few times. Its antigen is not known. This TCR came from a woman between 45 and 65 years old in good health and CMV-seronegative. The specimen sequenced was PBMCs. The chain is built from TRBV2 and TRBJ2-7; 7 nucleotides match TRBD1. CDR3 residues: CARRAAAGGEQYF. DNA of the CDR3: TGTGCCAGGAGGGCGGCGGCAGGGGGCGAGCAGTACTTC.